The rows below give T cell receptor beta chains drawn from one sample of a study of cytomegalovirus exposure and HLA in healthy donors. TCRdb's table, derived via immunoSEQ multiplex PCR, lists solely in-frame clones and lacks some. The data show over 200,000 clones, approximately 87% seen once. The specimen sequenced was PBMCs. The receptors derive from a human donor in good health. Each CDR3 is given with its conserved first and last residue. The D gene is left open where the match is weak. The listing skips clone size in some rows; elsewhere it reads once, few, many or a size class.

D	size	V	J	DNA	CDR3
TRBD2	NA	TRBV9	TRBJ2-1	TGTGCCAGCAGCGTAGCGTCTAGCGGGAACTACAATGAGCAGTTCTTC	CASSVASSGNYNEQFF
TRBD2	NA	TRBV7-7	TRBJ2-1	TGTGCTAGCAGCTTAGCGGGCGTATACAATGAGCAGTTCTTC	CASSLAGVYNEQFF
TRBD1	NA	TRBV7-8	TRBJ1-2	TGTGCCAGCAGCTTCCAACAGGGGTTCTATGGCTACACCTTC	CASSFQQGFYGYTF
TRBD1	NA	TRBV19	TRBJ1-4	TGTGCCAGTAGCCCAGGGACAGAAAATAATGAAAAACTGTTTTTT	CASSPGTENNEKLFF
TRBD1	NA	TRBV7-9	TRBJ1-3	TGTGCCAGCAGCCTGGTCGTAGGACAGGGGATTCATGGAAACACCATATATTTT	CASSLVVGQGIHGNTIYF
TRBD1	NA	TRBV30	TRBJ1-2	TGTGCCCCCAGGGCAGGGGGGCAAGGCTACACCTTC	CAPRAGGQGYTF
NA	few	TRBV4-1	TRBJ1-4	TGCGCCAGCAGCCAGTTACAGTTTAATGAAAAACTGTTTTTT	CASSQLQFNEKLFF
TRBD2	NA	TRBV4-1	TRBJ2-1	TGCGCCAGCAGCCTTAGCGGGATAAACAATGAGCAGTTCTTC	CASSLSGINNEQFF
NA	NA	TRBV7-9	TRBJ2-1	TGTGCCAGCAGCCCCAATCGAGTGGGGCTCTACAATGAGCAGTTCTTC	CASSPNRVGLYNEQFF
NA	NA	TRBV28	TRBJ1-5	TGTGCCAGCACTCAACAGGGAATTCCCCGATATCAGCCCCAGCATTTT	CASTQQGIPRYQPQHF
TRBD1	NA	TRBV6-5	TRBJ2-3	TGTGCCAGCAGTACGATAGGGGGCGCAGATACGCAGTATTTT	CASSTIGGADTQYF
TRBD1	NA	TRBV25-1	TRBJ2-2	TGTGCCAGCAGACCACAGGGGACCGGGGAGCTGTTTTTT	CASRPQGTGELFF
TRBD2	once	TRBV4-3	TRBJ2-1	TGCGCCAGCAGCCAAGATGGTACTAGCGGGAGAAATGAGCAGTTCTTC	CASSQDGTSGRNEQFF
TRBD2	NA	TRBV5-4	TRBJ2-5	TGTGCCAGCAGCCGTGGGGTTCGAGCGGGGGAAGGAGAGACCCAGTACTTC	CASSRGVRAGEGETQYF
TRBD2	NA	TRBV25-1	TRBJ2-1	TGTGCCAGCAGTGAACTCGGACTAGCGCAGTTCTTC	CASSELGLAQFF
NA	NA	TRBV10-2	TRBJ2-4	TGCGCCAGCAGAACACAGGGCTCCAAAAACATTCAGTACTTC	CASRTQGSKNIQYF
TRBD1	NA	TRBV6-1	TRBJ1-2	TGTGCCACCGGGACAGGGCCTCGGGGCTATGGCTACACCTTC	CATGTGPRGYGYTF
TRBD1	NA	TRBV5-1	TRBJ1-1	TGCGCCAGCAGCTTGGATGGACAGGGAATCACTGAAGCTTTCTTT	CASSLDGQGITEAFF
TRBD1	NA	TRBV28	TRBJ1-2	TGTGCCAGCAGTTGGCGGGACAGGGGAAACTATGGCTACACCTTC	CASSWRDRGNYGYTF
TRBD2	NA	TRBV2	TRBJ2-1	TGTGCCAGCTATCTAGCGGGAGGGTGGCAGTTCTTC	CASYLAGGWQFF
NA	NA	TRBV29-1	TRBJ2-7	TGCAGCGCCTCGCTCCAGGGATCGTACGAGCAGTACTTC	CSASLQGSYEQYF
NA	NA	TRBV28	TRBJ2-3	TGTGCCAGCAGTTCCCCAGGAGGGCGCACAGATACGCAGTATTTT	CASSSPGGRTDTQYF
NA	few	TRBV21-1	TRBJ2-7	TGTGCCAGCACCCCACGGACAGGGGAACGGACCTACGAGCAGTACTTC	CASTPRTGERTYEQYF
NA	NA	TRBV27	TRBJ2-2	TGTGCCAGCAGTTTACGACTGGGGAGTATCAACACCGGGGAGCTGTTTTTT	CASSLRLGSINTGELFF
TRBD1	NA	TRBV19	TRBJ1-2	TGTGCCAGTAGGCGAGACAGGGGCTCGAGACCAAACTATGGCTACACCTTC	CASRRDRGSRPNYGYTF
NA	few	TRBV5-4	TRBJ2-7	TGTGCCAGCAGCCCCGACCTCAGACAGGGACTTGCCTACGAGCAGTACTTC	CASSPDLRQGLAYEQYF
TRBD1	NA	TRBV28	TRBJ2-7	TGTGCCAGCAGTCCGGGACAGCTAAGAGAGCAGTACTTC	CASSPGQLREQYF
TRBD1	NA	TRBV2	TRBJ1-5	TGTGCCAGCAGTAGAAACGGACAGGGCCACAATCAGCCCCAGCATTTT	CASSRNGQGHNQPQHF
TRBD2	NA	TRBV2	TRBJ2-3	TGTGCCAGCAGTCTTCAGCGGGAGGGAGGCACAGATACGCAGTATTTT	CASSLQREGGTDTQYF
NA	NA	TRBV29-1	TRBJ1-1	TGCAGCGTTGGACAGTCGAACACTGAAGCTTTCTTT	CSVGQSNTEAFF
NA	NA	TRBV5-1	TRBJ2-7	TGCGCCAGCAGTAAAAGGGGCCAAACGCTTAGAGGGCGGGATGGAGAGCAGTACTTC	CASSKRGQTLRGRDGEQYF
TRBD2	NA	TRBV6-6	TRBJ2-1	TGTGCCAGCAGTTACTCGGTGCGGGAGGGTTACAATGAGCAGTTCTTC	CASSYSVREGYNEQFF
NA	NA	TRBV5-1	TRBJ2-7	TGCGCCAGCAGCTTGGACGCGGCCTACGAGCAGTACTTC	CASSLDAAYEQYF
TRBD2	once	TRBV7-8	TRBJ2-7	TGTGCCAGCACCACAAGCGGGAGGGGAAACGAGCAGTACTTC	CASTTSGRGNEQYF
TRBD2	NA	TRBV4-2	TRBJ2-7	TGTGCCAGCAGCCCAACTAGCGGGAATACCTACGAGCAGTACTTC	CASSPTSGNTYEQYF
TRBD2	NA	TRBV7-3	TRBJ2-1	TGTGCCAGCAGCCTAGCCCCTAGCGGGATCTACAATGAGCAGTTCTTC	CASSLAPSGIYNEQFF
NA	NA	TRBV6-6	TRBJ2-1	TGTGCCAGCAGTTACGACAGCGAGCAGTTCTTC	CASSYDSEQFF
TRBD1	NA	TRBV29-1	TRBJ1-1	TGCAGCGTAGCTACAGGGGCAGATGAAGCTTTCTTT	CSVATGADEAFF
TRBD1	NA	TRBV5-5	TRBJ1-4	TGTGCCAGCAGCCTATCGACAGGGGGTTTTACAACTAATGAAAAACTGTTTTTT	CASSLSTGGFTTNEKLFF
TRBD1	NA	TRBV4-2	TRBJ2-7	TGTGCCAGCAGCCAAGATGGGGACAGGGGGCGGGATGAGCAGTACTTC	CASSQDGDRGRDEQYF
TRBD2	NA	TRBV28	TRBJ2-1	TGTGCCAGCAGTTTCCTCCCAAGCGGGAAGTCCTCGGAGAATGAGCAGTTCTTC	CASSFLPSGKSSENEQFF
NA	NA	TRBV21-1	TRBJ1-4	TGTGCCAGCAGCAAATACACCTCTGAGGGTCTTTTCCCAACTAATGAAAAACTGTTTTTT	CASSKYTSEGLFPTNEKLFF
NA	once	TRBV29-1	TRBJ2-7	TGCAGCGTTGAACGCCAGGGGAAGTCCTACGAGCAGTACTTC	CSVERQGKSYEQYF
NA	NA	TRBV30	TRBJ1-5	TGTGCCTGGAGTACGACAGAAGATCAGCCCCAGCATTTT	CAWSTTEDQPQHF
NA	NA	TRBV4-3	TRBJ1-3	TGCGCCAGCAGCCAAATATCTGGAAACACCATATATTTT	CASSQISGNTIYF
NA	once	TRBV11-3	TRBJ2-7	TGTGCCAGCAGCTTAGGTTCGAGGGGAGGCGAGCAGTACTTC	CASSLGSRGGEQYF
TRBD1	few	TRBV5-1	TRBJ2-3	TGCGCCAGCAGCCTACAGGGGGGCACAGATACGCAGTATTTT	CASSLQGGTDTQYF
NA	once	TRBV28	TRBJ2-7	TGTGCCAGCACGAGGTACACTTCCTACGAGCAGTACTTC	CASTRYTSYEQYF
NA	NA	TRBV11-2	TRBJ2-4	TGTGCCAGCAGCTTAGATGGTGACCGACCCTCGGGGGCCAAAAACATTCAGTACTTC	CASSLDGDRPSGAKNIQYF
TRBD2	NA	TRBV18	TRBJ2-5	TGTGCCAGCTCACCAGGCGGGGGGCCGGAGACCCAGTACTTC	CASSPGGGPETQYF
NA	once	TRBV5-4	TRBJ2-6	TGTGCCAGCAGCTTGGATCCGAGCTCTGGGGCCAACGTCCTGACTTTC	CASSLDPSSGANVLTF